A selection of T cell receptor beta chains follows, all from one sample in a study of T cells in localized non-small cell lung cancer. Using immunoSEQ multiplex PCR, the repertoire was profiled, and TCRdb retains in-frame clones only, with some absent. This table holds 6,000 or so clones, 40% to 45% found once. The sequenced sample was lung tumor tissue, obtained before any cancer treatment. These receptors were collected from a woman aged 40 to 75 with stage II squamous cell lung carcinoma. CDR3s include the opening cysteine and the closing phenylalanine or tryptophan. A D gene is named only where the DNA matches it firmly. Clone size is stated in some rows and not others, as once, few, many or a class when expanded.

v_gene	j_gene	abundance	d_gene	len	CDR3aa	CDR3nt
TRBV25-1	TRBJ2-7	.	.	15	CASSGRASPWYEQYF	TGTGCCAGCAGTGGCCGTGCGAGCCCGTGGTACGAGCAGTACTTC
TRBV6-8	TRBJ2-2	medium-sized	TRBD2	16	CASRGGLAANTGELFF	TGTGCCAGCAGGGGGGGACTAGCGGCGAACACCGGGGAGCTGTTTTTT
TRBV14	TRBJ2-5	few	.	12	CASSFLQETQYF	TGTGCCAGCAGTTTTTTACAAGAGACCCAGTACTTC
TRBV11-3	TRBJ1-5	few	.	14	CASSLTASNQPQHF	TGTGCCAGCAGCCTTACAGCCAGCAATCAGCCCCAGCATTTT
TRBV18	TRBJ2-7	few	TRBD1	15	CASSPTGTGHYEQYF	TGTGCCAGCTCACCTACAGGGACAGGGCACTACGAGCAGTACTTC
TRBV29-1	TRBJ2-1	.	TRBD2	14	CSVDQSGGYNEQFF	TGCAGCGTTGATCAAAGCGGGGGCTACAATGAGCAGTTCTTC
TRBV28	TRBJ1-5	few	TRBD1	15	CASCLMTGRDQPQHF	TGTGCCAGCTGTTTAATGACAGGGCGAGATCAGCCCCAGCATTTT
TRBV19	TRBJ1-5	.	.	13	CASSNLYRQPQHF	TGTGCCAGTAGTAACCTCTACAGGCAGCCCCAGCATTTT
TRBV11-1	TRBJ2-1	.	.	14	CASTEELLGNEQFF	TGTGCCAGCACCGAGGAGCTACTTGGCAATGAGCAGTTCTTC
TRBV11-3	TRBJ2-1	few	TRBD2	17	CASSFKTSGRLGNEQFF	TGTGCCAGCAGCTTTAAGACTAGCGGGCGCCTGGGCAATGAGCAGTTCTTC
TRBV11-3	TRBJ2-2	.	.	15	CASSWGAGSTGELFF	TGTGCCAGCAGCTGGGGAGCTGGTTCCACCGGGGAGCTGTTTTTT
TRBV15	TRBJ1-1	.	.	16	CATSRPGADMNTEAFF	TGTGCCACCAGCAGACCCGGGGCGGACATGAACACTGAAGCTTTCTTT
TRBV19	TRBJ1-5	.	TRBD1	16	CASADRGLRSNQPQHF	TGTGCCAGTGCGGACAGGGGGCTTAGAAGCAATCAGCCCCAGCATTTT
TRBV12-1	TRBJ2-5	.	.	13	CASSWDSQETQYF	TGTGCCAGCAGCTGGGACTCGCAAGAGACCCAGTACTTC
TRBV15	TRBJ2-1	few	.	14	CATSRAGSINEQFF	TGTGCCACCAGCAGAGCAGGCAGCATCAATGAGCAGTTCTTC
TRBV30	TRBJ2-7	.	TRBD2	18	CAWSVHTPQLAGVYEQYF	TGTGCCTGGAGTGTCCATACTCCTCAACTAGCGGGAGTCTACGAGCAGTACTTC
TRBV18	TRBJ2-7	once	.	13	CASSPPGMKEQYF	TGTGCCAGCTCACCACCGGGGATGAAGGAGCAGTACTTC
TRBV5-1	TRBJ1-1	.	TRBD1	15	CASSWGGTGGTEAFF	TGCGCCAGCAGCTGGGGCGGGACAGGGGGCACTGAAGCTTTCTTT
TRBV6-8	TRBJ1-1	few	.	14	CASSDDRAPRGAFF	TGTGCCAGCAGTGATGACCGGGCCCCGAGGGGAGCTTTCTTT
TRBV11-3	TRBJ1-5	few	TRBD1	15	CASSFRDRGNQPQHF	TGTGCCAGCAGCTTCCGGGACAGGGGCAATCAGCCCCAGCATTTT
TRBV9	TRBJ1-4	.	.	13	CASAKRPTEKLFF	TGTGCCAGCGCAAAGAGACCGACAGAAAAACTGTTTTTT
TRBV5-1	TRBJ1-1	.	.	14	CASSLWGRVTEAFF	TGCGCCAGCAGCTTGTGGGGGCGCGTCACTGAAGCTTTCTTT
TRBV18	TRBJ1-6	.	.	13	CASSPTGDSPLHF	TGTGCCAGCTCACCAACGGGTGATTCACCCCTCCACTTT
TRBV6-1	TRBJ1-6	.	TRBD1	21	CASSEAGQGNTRSSYNSPLHF	TGTGCCAGCAGTGAAGCGGGACAGGGGAATACGAGGAGCTCCTATAATTCACCCCTCCACTTT
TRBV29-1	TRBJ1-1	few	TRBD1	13	CSTRMTGPAEAFF	TGCAGCACCCGAATGACAGGGCCGGCTGAAGCTTTCTTT
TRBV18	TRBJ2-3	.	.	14	CASSPGGPTDTQYF	TGTGCCAGCTCCCCCGGAGGCCCCACAGATACGCAGTATTTT
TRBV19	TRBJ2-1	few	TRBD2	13	CASSRRTSGEQFF	TGTGCCAGTAGCCGGAGGACTAGCGGTGAGCAGTTCTTC
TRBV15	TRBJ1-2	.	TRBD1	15	CATRTGTGESYGYTF	TGTGCCACCAGGACCGGGACAGGGGAGTCCTATGGCTACACCTTC
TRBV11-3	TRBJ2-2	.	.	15	CASRANRAGTGELFF	TGTGCCAGCAGGGCGAACAGGGCGGGCACCGGGGAGCTGTTTTTT
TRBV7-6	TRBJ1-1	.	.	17	CASSPHGVLVLNTEAFF	TGTGCCAGCAGCCCCCATGGGGTACTAGTCCTGAACACTGAAGCTTTCTTT
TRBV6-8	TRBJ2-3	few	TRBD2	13	CASSDSAGTRLDF	TGTGCCAGCAGTGACTCTGCCGGGACTAGGCTAGATTTT
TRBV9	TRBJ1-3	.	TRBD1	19	CASSTSRGQGIWTGNTIYF	TGTGCCAGCAGCACAAGTCGAGGACAGGGAATTTGGACTGGAAACACCATATATTTT
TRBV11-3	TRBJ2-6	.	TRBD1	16	CASSRQGGSGANVLTF	TGTGCCAGCAGCCGACAGGGGGGCTCTGGGGCCAACGTCCTGACTTTC
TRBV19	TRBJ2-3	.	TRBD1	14	CASSARQGGDTQYF	TGTGCCAGTAGTGCGAGACAGGGTGGAGATACGCAGTATTTT
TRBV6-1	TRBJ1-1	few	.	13	CASSEVGRTEAFF	TGTGCCAGCAGTGAAGTGGGCAGGACTGAAGCTTTCTTT
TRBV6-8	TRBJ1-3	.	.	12	CASVSSGNTIYF	TGTGCCTCGGTCTCATCTGGAAACACCATATATTTT
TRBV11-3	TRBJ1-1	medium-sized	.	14	CASSLLMGHTEAFF	TGTGCCAGCAGCCTACTTATGGGCCACACTGAAGCTTTCTTT
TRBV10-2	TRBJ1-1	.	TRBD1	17	CASSGTGGRDKNTEAFF	TGCGCCAGCAGTGGAACAGGGGGCAGGGACAAGAACACTGAAGCTTTCTTT
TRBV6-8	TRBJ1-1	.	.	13	CASRGNLDTEAFF	TGTGCCAGCAGAGGGAATTTGGACACTGAAGCTTTCTTT
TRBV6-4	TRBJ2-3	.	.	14	CAISESRGPDTQYF	TGTGCCATCAGTGAGTCGCGAGGCCCAGATACGCAGTATTTT
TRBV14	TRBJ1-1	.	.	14	CASSQWGRDTEAFF	TGTGCCAGCAGCCAGTGGGGCAGGGACACTGAAGCTTTCTTT
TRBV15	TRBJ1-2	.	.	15	CATSRDLRGGYGYTF	TGTGCCACCAGCAGAGACCTTCGAGGGGGCTATGGCTACACCTTC
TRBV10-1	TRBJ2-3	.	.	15	CASSEGRAVPDTQYF	TGCGCCAGCAGTGAGGGCAGGGCAGTTCCAGATACGCAGTATTTT
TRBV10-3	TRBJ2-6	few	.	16	CACSRRGGTGANVLTF	TGTGCCTGTTCCAGGAGGGGTGGGACTGGGGCCAACGTCCTGACTTTC
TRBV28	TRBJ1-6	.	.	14	CASSYLFPRAPLHF	TGTGCCAGCAGTTACCTTTTCCCTCGGGCACCCCTCCACTTT
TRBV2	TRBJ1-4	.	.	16	CASSQITGGDREKLFF	TGTGCCAGCAGTCAAATTACGGGGGGAGATCGAGAAAAACTGTTTTTT
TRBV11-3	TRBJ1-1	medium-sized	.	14	CASSLSSDNTEAFF	TGTGCCAGCAGCTTGAGCAGCGACAACACTGAAGCTTTCTTT
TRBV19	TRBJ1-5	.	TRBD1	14	CASSFTGGIEPQHF	TGTGCCAGTAGTTTTACAGGGGGCATCGAGCCCCAGCATTTT
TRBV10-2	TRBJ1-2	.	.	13	CASSHTGDYGYTF	TGCGCCAGCAGTCACACCGGGGACTATGGCTACACCTTC
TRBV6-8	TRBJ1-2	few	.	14	CASIQGSRDYGYTF	TGTGCCAGCATCCAGGGCTCTCGGGACTATGGCTACACCTTC